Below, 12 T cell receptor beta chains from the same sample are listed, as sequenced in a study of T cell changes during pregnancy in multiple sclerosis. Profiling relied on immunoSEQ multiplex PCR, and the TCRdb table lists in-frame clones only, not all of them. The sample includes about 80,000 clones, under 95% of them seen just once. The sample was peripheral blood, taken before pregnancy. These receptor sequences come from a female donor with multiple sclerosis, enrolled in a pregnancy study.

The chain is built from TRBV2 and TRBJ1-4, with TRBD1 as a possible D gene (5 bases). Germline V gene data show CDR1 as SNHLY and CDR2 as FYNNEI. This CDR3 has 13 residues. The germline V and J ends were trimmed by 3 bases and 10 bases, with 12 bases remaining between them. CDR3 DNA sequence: TGTGCCAGCAGTGACAGGGTGATGGTAAAACTGTTTTTT. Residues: CASSDRVMVKLFF.

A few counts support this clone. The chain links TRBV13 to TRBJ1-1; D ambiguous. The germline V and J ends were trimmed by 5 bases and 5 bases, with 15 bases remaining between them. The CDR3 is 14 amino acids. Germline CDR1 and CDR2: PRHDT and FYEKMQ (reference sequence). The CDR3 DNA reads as TGTGCCAGCAGCAAGAAAGAAGGGAGGACTGAAGCTTTCTTT. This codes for CASSKKEGRTEAFF.

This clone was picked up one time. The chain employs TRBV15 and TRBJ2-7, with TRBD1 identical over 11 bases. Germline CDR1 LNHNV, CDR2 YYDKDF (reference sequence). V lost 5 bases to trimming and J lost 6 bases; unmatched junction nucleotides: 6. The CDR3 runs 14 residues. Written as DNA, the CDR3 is TGTGCCACCAGCTCCCGGGACAGGGGGTCCGAGCAGTACTTC. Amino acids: CATSSRDRGSEQYF.

Written as DNA, the CDR3 is TGTGCCAGCCGACCTAGCGGGGCGAACACCGGGGAGCTGTTTTTT. This translates into CASRPSGANTGELFF. This chain joins TRBV6-1 and TRBJ2-2; the match to TRBD2 covers 9 bases. The V segment lost 8 bases and the J segment 0 bases; nucleotides outside the gene matches: 4. CDR3 length: 15 amino acids. The germline V gene has CDR1 MNHNS and CDR2 SASEGT.

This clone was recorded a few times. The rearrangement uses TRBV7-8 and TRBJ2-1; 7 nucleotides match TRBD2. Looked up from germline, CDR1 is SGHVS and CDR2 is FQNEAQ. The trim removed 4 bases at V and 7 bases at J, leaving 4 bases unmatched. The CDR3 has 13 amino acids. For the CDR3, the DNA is TGTGCCAGCAGCTCCAATAGCGGGAATGAGCAGTTCTTC. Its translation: CASSSNSGNEQFF.

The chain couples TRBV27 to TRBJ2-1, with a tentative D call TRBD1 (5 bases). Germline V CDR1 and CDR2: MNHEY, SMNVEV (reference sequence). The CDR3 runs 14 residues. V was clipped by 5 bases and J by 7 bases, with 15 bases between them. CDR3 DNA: TGTGCCAGCAGTCTCGGCCCAAGGGGTAATGAGCAGTTCTTC. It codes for CASSLGPRGNEQFF.

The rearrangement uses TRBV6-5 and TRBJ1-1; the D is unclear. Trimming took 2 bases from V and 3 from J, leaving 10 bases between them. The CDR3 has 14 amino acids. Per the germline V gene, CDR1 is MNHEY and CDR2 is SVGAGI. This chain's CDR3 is CASSYRNPDTEAFF. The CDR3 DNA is TGTGCCAGCAGTTACCGTAATCCTGACACTGAAGCTTTCTTT.

The CDR3 reads CASSLTRTYEQYF. The CDR3, as DNA: TGTGCCAGCAGCTTGACACGTACTTACGAGCAGTACTTC. V gene TRBV7-2 combines with J gene TRBJ2-7; D gene ambiguous. The germline V and J ends were trimmed by 3 bases and 4 bases, with 10 bases remaining between them. The CDR3 is made up of 13 amino acids. Per the germline V gene, CDR1 is SGHTA and CDR2 is FQGNSA. Full variable domain (missing parts from reference TRBV7-2 and TRBJ2-7): GAGVSQSPSNKVTEKGKDVELRCDPISGHTALYWYRQSLGQGLEFLIYFQGNSAPDKSGLPSDRFSAERTGGSVSTLTIQRTQQEDSAVYLCASSLTRTYEQYFGPGTRLTVT.

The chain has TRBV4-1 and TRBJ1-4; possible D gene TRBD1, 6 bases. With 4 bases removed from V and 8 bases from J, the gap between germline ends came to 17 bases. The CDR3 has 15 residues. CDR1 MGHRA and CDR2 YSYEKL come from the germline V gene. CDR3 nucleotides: TGCGCCAGCAGCCCCCCCCCAGGGCAGGGGGAAAAACTGTTTTTT. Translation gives CASSPPPGQGEKLFF.

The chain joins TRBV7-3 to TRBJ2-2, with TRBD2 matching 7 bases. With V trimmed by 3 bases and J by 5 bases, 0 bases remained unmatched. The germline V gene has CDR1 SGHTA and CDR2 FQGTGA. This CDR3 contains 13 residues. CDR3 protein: CASSLGGTGELFF. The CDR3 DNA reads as TGTGCCAGCAGCTTGGGGGGGACCGGGGAGCTGTTTTTT.

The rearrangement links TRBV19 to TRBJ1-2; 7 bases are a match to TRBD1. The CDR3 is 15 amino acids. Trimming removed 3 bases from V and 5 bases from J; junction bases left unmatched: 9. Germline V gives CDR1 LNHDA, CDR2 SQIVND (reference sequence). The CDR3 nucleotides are TGTGCCAGTAGTATTCCTCAGGGGGTTCCTTATGGCTACACCTTC. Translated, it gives CASSIPQGVPYGYTF.

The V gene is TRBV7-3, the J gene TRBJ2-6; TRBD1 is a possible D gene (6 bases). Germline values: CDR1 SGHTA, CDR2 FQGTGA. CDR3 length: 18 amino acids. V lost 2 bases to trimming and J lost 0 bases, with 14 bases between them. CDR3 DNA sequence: TGTGCCAGCAGCTTATATACAGGGCCGTTCTCTGGGGCCAACGTCCTGACTTTC. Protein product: CASSLYTGPFSGANVLTF.